This T cell receptor (beta chain) was sequenced for a study of T cell changes during pregnancy in multiple sclerosis. Germline CDR1 SGHAT, CDR2 FQNNGV. The ends were cut back, 0 bases at V and 4 bases at J, with 12 bases in the middle. The CDR3 sequence is 15 residues long. The data were produced by immunoSEQ multiplex PCR, yet TCRdb's version contains in-frame clones alone and is incomplete. The sample lists 40,000 to 45,000 clones; about 91% were seen once. The rearrangement joins TRBV11-2 to TRBJ1-2, with D uncertain. The receptor was isolated from a female donor with multiple sclerosis, enrolled in a pregnancy study. Sample: CD4+ T cells from peripheral blood mononuclear cells, taken in the first trimester of pregnancy. CDR3 region: CASSLDAGSPYGYTF. As DNA, the CDR3 is TGTGCCAGCAGCTTAGACGCGGGGAGCCCCTATGGCTACACCTTC.